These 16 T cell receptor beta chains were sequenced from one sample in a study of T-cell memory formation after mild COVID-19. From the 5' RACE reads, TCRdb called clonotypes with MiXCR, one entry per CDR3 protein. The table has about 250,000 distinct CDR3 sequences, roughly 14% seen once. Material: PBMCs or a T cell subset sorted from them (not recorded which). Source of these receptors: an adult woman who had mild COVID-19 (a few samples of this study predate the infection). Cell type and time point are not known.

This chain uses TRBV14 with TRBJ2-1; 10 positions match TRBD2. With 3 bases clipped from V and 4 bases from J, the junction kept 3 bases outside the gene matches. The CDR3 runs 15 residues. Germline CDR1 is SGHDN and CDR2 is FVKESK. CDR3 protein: CASSQSAGGYNEQFF. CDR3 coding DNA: TGTGCCAGCAGCCAGTCAGCGGGAGGGTACAATGAGCAGTTCTTC.

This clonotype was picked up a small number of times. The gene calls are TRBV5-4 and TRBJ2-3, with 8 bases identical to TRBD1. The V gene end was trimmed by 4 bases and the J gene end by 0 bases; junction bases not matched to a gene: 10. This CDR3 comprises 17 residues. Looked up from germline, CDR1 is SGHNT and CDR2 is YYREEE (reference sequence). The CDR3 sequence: CASSRNSGGESTDTQYF. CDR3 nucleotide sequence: TGTGCCAGCAGCCGAAATTCAGGGGGCGAGAGCACAGATACGCAGTATTTT.

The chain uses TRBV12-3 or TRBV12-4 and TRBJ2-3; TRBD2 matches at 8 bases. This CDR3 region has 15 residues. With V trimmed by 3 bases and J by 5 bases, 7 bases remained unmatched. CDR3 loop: CASSFAGGMGDTQYF. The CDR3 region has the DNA TGTGCCAGCAGTTTTGCGGGGGGTATGGGAGATACGCAGTATTTT.

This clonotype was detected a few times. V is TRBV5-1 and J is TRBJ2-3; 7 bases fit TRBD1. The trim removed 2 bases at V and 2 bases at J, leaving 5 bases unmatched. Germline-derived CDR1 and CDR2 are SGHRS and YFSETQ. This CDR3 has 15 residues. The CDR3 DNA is TGCGCCAGCAGCTTAGGACAGGCCTACACAGATACGCAGTATTTT. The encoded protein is CASSLGQAYTDTQYF. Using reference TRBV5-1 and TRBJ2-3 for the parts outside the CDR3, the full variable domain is KAGVTQTPRYLIKTRGQQVTLSCSPISGHRSVSWYQQTPGQGLQFLFEYFSETQRNKGNFPGRFSGRQFSNSRSEMNVSTLELGDSALYLCASSLGQAYTDTQYFGPGTRLTVL.

CDR3 DNA: TGTGCCAGCAGCTTAGTGGGAGGTAGAACCGGGGAGCTGTTTTTT. It yields the protein CASSLVGGRTGELFF. The chain employs TRBV7-6 and TRBJ2-2; D might be TRBD2 (6 bases). V lost 1 base, J lost 5 bases, and 11 bases lay in between. Germline V gene data show CDR1 as SGHVS and CDR2 as FNYEAQ. There are 15 residues in the CDR3.

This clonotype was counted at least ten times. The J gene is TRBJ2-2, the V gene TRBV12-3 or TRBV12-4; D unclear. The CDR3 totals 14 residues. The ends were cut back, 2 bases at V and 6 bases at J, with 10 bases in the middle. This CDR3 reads CASSLSPRPGELFF. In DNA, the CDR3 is TGTGCCAGCAGTTTATCCCCTAGACCCGGGGAGCTGTTTTTT.

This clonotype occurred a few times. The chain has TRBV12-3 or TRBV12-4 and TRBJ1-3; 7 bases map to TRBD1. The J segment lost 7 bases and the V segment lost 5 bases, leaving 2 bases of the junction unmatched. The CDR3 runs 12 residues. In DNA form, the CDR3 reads TGTGCCAGCAGTATCAGGGGGAACACCATATATTTT. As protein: CASSIRGNTIYF.

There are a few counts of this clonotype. For the CDR3, the DNA is TGCGCCAGCAGCTTGGCTTCCTCAGGGGGTTTCTCCTTTTACAATGAGCAGTTCTTC. This encodes CASSLASSGGFSFYNEQFF. The chain is built from TRBV5-1 and TRBJ2-1; 7 nucleotides agree with TRBD1. Germline CDR1 is SGHRS and CDR2 is YFSETQ. The J segment lost 4 bases and the V segment lost 0 bases, leaving 16 bases of the junction unmatched. CDR3 length: 19 residues.

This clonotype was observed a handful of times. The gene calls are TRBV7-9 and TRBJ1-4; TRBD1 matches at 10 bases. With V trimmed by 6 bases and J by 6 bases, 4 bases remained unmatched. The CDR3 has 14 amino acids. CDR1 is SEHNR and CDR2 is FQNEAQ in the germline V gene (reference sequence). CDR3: CASSPGTGDEKLFF. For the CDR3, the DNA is TGTGCCAGCAGTCCCGGGACAGGGGATGAAAAACTGTTTTTT.

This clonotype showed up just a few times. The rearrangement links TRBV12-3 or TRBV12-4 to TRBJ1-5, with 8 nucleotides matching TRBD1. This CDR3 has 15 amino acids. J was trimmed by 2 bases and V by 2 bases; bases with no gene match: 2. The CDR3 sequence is CASSLQGAGNQPQHF. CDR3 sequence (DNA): TGTGCCAGCAGTTTACAGGGGGCGGGCAATCAGCCCCAGCATTTT.

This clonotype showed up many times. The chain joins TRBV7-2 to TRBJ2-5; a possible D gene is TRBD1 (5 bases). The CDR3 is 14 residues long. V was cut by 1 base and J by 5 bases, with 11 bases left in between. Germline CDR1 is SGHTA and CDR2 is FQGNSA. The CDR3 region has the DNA TGTGCCAGCAGCTTAGGGACATCCCGGGAGACCCAGTACTTC. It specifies CASSLGTSRETQYF. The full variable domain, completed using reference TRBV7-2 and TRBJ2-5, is GAGVSQSPSNKVTEKGKDVELRCDPISGHTALYWYRQSLGQGLEFLIYFQGNSAPDKSGLPSDRFSAERTGGSVSTLTIQRTQQEDSAVYLCASSLGTSRETQYFGPGTRLLVL.

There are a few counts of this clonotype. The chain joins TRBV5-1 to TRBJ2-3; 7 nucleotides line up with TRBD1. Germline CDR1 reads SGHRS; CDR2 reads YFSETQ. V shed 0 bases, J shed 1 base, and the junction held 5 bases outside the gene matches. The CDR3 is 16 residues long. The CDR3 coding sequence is TGCGCCAGCAGCTTGGAGCCCGGGACAGGCACAGATACGCAGTATTTT. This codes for CASSLEPGTGTDTQYF.

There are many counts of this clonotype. The CDR3 bases are TGTGCCAGCAGCAGATCCGGGTACGAGCAGTACTTC. Protein sequence: CASSRSGYEQYF. This rearrangement joins TRBV7-9 to TRBJ2-7; no clear D gene. This CDR3 has 12 amino acids. Germline V CDR1 and CDR2: SEHNR, FQNEAQ (reference sequence). Deletions cut 5 bases from V and 4 bases from J, with 9 bases between.

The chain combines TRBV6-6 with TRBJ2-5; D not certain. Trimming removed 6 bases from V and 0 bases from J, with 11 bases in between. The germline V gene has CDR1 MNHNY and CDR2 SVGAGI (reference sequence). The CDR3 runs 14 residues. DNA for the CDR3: TGTGCCAGCAGACCCAAGGCGTACCAAGAGACCCAGTACTTC. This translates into CASRPKAYQETQYF.

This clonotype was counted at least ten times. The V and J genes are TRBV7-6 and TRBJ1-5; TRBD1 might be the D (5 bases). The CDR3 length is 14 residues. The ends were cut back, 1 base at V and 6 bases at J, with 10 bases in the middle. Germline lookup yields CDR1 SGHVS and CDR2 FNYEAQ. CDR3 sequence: CASSLGGGFQPQHF. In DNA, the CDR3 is TGTGCCAGCAGCTTAGGCGGGGGGTTTCAGCCCCAGCATTTT.

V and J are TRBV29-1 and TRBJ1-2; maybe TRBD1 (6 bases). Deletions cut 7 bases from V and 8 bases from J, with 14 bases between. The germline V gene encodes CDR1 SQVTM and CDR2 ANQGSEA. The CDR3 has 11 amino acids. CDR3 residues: CSEATGMGYTF. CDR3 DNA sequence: TGCAGCGAAGCCACAGGGATGGGCTACACCTTC.